This TCR beta chain was profiled in a study of PD-1 blockade in classical Hodgkin lymphoma. Study in general: Nivolumab was given intravenously to patients at 3 mg/kg every 2 weeks.

Each patient relapsed following autologous stem cell transplantation, and prior brentuximab vedotin exposure differed. The germline V gene has CDR1 SGHNT and CDR2 YYREEE (reference sequence). With 4 bases removed from V and 0 bases from J, the gap between germline ends came to 14 bases. The CDR3 covers 17 residues. In its sample, this clone ranks as hyperexpanded (1% or more). Profiled with immunoSEQ multiplex PCR; TCRdb holds only in-frame clones, not every one. The repertoire holds tens of thousands of clones, approximately 66% seen once, with about a quarter in the top ten. This clonotype was sampled from a human donor with classical Hodgkin lymphoma. The specimen comprised peripheral blood mononuclear cells (PBMCs), sampled before the second cycle of nivolumab. The rearrangement uses TRBV5-4 and TRBJ2-6, with a tentative D call TRBD2 (5 bases). CDR3 coding DNA: TGTGCCAGCAGCGTTGTTGGGAGCTTCTCTGGGGCCAACGTCCTGACTTTC. It encodes CASSVVGSFSGANVLTF.